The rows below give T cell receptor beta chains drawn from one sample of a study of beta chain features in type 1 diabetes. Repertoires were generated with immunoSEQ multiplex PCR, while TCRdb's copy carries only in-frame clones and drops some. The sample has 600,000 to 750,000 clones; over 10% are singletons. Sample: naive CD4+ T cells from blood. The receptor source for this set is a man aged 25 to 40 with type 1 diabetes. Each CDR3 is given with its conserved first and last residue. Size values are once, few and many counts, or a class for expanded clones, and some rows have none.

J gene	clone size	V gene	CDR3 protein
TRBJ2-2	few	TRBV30	CAWSVNSYTGELFF
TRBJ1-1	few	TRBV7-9	CASSVTPDTEAFF
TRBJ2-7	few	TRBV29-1	CSVKGAYEQYF
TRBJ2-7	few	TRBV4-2	CASSRGQGAYEQYF
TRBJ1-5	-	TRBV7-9	CASSLGQDNQPQHF
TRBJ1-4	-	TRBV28	CASSDRTGMEKLFF
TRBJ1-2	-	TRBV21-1	CASSIGTAFPFYGYTF
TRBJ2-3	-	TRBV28	CASRTPLFGTDTQYF
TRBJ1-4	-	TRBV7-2	CASTLVNEKLFF
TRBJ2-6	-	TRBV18	CASSPPVLGSGANVLTF
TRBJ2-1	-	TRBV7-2	CASSQRLAGALNEQFF
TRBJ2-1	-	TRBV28	CASSLQNNEQFF
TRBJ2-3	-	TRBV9	CASSVGPSTDTQYF
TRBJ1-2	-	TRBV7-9	CASSLAMNRGYGYTF
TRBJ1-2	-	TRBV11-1	CASSSGQGNYGYTF
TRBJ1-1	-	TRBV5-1	CASSWGTEGNTEAFF
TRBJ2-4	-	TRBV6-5	CASSYFPDRIQYF
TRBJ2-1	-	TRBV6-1	CASSVLGGSSYNEQFF
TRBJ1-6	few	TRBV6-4	CASSEEIASPLHF
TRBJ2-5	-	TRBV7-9	CASSQRSGETQYF